This T cell receptor beta chain stems from a study of identical twins. Study findings and constraints: Twins shared beta out-of-frame sequences in excess, but this excess was weaker. Cross-sectional statistics underpinned the conclusions; the same donors were not followed.

The CDR3 length is 15 residues. V gave up 1 base and J gave up 6 bases, with 16 bases separating them. This clonotype occurred many times. The antigen remains undetermined. MiXCR, applied by TCRdb to the 5' RACE reads, yields one record per CDR3 protein. The sample has 200,000 to 250,000 distinct CDR3 sequences; over 9.5% are singletons. Another study also made use of these data, one on yellow fever vaccine responses in identical twins. As reported in that work: Twins' T cell vaccine responses reportedly looked partly convergent, partly personalized.

The chain joins TRBV12-3 or TRBV12-4 to TRBJ2-7; tentative D call: TRBD2 (6 bases). The sequence came from a woman between 18 and 29 years old in good health. What was sequenced was memory (CD45RO+) T cells sorted from blood. The CDR3 loop reads CASSLVTGRDSEQYF. The CDR3 DNA follows: TGTGCCAGCAGTTTAGTAACCGGGAGAGATTCCGAGCAGTACTTC.